This TCR beta chain was identified during a study of CD8 T cells in Susac syndrome. About the study: There were Susac syndrome patients who were therapy-naive at blood draw, others on corticosteroids, and others on intravenous immunoglobulin alone. Notes on the study in general: A relatively small number of individuals underwent TCR sequencing and HLA analysis.

Details on this clonotype: No antigen is known for it.

An input of about 0.5 to 1 ug of RNA was subjected to reverse transcription using random hexamers. A multiplex approach, immunoSEQ multiplex PCR, amplified TCR beta CDR3 across 54 Vbeta and 13 Jbeta. TCRdb reprocessed the immunoSEQ multiplex PCR reads with MiXCR, giving one entry per CDR3 protein. This table holds roughly 250,000 distinct CDR3 sequences, 96% found once. FACS was used to enrich TEMRA cells, whereas the CD8+ and CD4+ T cells were obtained by negative isolation. The sequenced sample was CD4+ T cells from PBMCs. The sequence was collected from a human donor with Susac syndrome.

This chain's CDR3 is CASSLRLYPRDEQFF. The CDR3 coding sequence is TGTGCCAGCAGCCTGCGTTTGTACCCTCGGGATGAGCAGTTCTTC. This chain connects TRBV3-1 to TRBJ2-1; D gene uncertain. V lost 4 bases, J lost 8 bases, and 18 bases lay in between. Germline assignment: CDR1 LGHDT and CDR2 YNNKEL (reference sequence). The CDR3 contains 15 residues.